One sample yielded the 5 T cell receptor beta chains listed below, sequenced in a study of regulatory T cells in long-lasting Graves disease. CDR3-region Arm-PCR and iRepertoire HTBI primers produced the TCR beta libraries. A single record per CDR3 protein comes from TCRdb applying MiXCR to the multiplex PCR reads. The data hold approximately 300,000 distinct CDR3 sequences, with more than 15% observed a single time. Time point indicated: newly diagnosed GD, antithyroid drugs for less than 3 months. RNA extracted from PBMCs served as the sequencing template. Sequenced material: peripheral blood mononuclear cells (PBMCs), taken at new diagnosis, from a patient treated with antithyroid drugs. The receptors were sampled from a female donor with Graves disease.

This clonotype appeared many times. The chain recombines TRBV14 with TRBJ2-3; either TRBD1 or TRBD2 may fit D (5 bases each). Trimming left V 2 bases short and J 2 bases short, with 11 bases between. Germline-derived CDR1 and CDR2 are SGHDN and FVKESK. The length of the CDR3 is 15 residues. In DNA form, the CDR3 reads TGTGCCAGCAGCCAACGGGACGGATACACAGATACGCAGTATTTT. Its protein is CASSQRDGYTDTQYF.

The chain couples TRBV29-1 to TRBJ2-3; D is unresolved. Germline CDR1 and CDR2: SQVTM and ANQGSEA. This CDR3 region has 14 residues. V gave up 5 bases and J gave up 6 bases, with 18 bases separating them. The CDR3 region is CSVTPGEAVDTQYF. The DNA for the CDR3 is TGCAGCGTTACCCCGGGCGAGGCAGTCGATACGCAGTATTTT.

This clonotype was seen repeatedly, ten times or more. The CDR3: CATSDSGRANEKLFF. The CDR3 DNA sequence: TGTGCCACCAGTGACTCCGGACGGGCAAATGAAAAACTGTTTTTT. V gene TRBV24-1 combines with J gene TRBJ1-4; D is uncertain. In germline, CDR1 is KGHDR, CDR2 SFDVKD. Deletions cut 4 bases from V and 5 bases from J, with 13 bases between. This CDR3 contains 15 residues.

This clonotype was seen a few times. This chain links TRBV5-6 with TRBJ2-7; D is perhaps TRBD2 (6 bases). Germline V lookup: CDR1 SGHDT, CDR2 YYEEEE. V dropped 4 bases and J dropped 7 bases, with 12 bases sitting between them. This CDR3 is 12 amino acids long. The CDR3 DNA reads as TGTGCCAGCAGCCTAGCGACTCCTGAGCAGTACTTC. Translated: CASSLATPEQYF.

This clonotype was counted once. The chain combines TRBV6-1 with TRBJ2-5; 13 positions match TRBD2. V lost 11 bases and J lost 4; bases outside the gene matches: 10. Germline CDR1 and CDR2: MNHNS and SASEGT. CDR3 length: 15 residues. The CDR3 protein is CAVIRLAGGGETQYF. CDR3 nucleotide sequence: TGTGCCGTCATACGACTAGCGGGAGGTGGAGAGACCCAGTACTTC.